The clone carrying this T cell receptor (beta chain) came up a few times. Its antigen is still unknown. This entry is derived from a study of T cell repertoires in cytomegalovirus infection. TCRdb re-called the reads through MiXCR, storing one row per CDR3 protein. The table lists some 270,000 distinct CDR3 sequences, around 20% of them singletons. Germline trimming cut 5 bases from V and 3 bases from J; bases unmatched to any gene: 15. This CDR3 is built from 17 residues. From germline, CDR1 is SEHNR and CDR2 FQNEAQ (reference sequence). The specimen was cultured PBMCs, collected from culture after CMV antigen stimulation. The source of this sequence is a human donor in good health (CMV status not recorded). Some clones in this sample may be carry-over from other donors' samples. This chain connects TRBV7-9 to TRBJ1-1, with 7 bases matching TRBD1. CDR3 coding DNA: TGTGCCAGCAGCACCCGACGTCTAACAGGGGTGGACACTGAAGCTTTCTTT. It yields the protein CASSTRRLTGVDTEAFF.